This T cell receptor (beta chain) was profiled in a study of shared T cell receptors in the human thymus. Method: immunoSEQ multiplex PCR; TCRdb's copy keeps in-frame clones and lacks some. The table records about 380,000 clones, over 90% of them present only once. Looked up from germline, CDR1 is MDHEN and CDR2 is SYDVKM. Trimming pared 2 bases from V and 3 bases from J, leaving 14 bases between. This CDR3 comprises 15 residues. The V and J genes are TRBV28 and TRBJ2-7; possibly TRBD2 for D (7 bases). This clonotype originated in a human donor. Sequencing was carried out using thymocytes. Here the CDR3 reads CASSLMGRGNYEQYF. The CDR3 bases are TGTGCCAGCAGTTTAATGGGGAGGGGGAACTACGAGCAGTACTTC.